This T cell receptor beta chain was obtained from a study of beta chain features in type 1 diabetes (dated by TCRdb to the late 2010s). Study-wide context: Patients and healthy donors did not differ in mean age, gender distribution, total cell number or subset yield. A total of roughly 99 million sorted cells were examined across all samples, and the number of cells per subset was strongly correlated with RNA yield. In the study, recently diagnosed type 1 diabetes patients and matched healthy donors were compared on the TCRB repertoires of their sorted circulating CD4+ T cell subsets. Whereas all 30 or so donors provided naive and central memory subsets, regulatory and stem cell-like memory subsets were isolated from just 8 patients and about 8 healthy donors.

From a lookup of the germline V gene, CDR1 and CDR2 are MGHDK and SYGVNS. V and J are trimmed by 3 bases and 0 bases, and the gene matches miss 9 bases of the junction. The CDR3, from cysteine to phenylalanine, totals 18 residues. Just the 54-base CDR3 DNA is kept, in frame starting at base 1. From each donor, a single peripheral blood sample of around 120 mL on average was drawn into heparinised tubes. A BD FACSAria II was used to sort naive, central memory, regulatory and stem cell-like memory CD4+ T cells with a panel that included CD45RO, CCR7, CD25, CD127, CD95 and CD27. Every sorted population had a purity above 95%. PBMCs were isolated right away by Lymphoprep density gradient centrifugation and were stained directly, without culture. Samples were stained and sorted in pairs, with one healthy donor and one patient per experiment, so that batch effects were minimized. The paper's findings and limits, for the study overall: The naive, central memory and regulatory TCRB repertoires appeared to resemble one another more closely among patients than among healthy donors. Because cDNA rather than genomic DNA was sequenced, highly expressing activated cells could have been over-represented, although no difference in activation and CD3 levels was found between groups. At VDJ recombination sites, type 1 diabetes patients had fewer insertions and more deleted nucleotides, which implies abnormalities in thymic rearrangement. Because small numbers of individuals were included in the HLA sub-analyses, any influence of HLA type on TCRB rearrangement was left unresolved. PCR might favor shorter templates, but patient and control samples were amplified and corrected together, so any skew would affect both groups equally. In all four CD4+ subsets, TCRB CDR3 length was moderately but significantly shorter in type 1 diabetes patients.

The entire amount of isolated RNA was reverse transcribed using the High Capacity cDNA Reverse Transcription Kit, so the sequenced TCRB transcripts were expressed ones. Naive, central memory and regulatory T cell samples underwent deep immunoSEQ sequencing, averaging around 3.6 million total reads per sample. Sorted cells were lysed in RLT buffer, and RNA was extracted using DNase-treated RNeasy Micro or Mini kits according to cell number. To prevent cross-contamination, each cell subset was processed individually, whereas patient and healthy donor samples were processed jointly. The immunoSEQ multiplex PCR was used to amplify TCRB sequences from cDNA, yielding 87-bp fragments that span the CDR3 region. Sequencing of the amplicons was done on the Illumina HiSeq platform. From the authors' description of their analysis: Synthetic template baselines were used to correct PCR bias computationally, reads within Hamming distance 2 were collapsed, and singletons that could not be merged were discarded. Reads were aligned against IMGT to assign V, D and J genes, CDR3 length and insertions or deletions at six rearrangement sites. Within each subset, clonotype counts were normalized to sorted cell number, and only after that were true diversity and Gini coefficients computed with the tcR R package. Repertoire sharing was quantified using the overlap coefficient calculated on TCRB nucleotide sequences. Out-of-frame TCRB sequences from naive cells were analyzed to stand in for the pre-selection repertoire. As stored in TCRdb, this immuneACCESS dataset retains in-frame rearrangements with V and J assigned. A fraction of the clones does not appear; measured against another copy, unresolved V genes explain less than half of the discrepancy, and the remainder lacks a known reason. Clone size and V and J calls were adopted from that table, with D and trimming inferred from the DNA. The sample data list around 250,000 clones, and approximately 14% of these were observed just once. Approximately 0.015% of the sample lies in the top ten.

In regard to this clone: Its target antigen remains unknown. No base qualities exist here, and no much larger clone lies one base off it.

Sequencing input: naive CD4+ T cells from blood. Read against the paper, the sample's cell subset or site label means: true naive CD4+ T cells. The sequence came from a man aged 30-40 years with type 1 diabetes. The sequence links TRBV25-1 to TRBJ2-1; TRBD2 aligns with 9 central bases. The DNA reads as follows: TGTGCCAGCAGTGATCCCCCTAGCGGGACAAGCTCCTACAATGAGCAGTTCTTC. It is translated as CASSDPPSGTSSYNEQFF.